Below are 25 T cell receptor beta chains sequenced from a single sample in a study of shared clonotypes between healthy human individuals. Assay: immunoSEQ multiplex PCR; the TCRdb copy retains only in-frame clones and omits some. The sample carries a few million clones, more than 90% recorded once. The source material was naive CD4+ T cells sorted from blood. Subset given: CD45RA+ positively selected. These receptor sequences come from a man aged 18 to 30 in good health.

The chain joins TRBV2 to TRBJ2-4; 7 bases fit TRBD1. V shed 6 bases and J 0 bases; nucleotides not matched to a gene: 23. Germline V gives CDR1 SNHLY, CDR2 FYNNEI. This CDR3 is 21 amino acids long. The CDR3 region is CASRGYRDSELSAVAKNIQYF. CDR3 coding DNA: TGTGCCAGCAGGGGTTATCGGGACAGCGAGCTCTCAGCCGTAGCCAAAAACATTCAGTACTTC.

The chain carries TRBV9 and TRBJ2-7, with a tentative D call TRBD2 (6 bases). The CDR3 has 14 amino acids. Trimming cost V 3 bases and J 9 bases, with 19 bases left between them. Germline V lookup: CDR1 SGDLS, CDR2 YYNGEE. The CDR3 DNA is TGTGCCAGCAGCGAGCGACTAGAGAGAAATCCGCAGTACTTC. It codes for CASSERLERNPQYF.

J is TRBJ2-7 and V is TRBV10-3; 9 bases are a match to TRBD2. Germline assignment: CDR1 ENHRY and CDR2 SYGVKD. The CDR3 is 15 amino acids. V dropped 5 bases and J dropped 5; count of bases not matched to a gene: 10. CDR3 sequence (DNA): TGTGCCATCAGTACTTCTAGCGGGGACGAGGACGAGCAGTACTTC. Translated: CAISTSSGDEDEQYF.

The chain has TRBV2 and TRBJ1-4; unclear D gene. Trimming stripped 5 bases from V and 7 bases from J, with 20 bases between. The germline V gene encodes CDR1 SNHLY and CDR2 FYNNEI. The length of the CDR3 is 16 residues. The CDR3 region is CASSPAQLRRSEKLFF. The DNA for the CDR3 is TGTGCCAGCAGTCCCGCCCAACTGCGGAGGAGTGAAAAACTGTTTTTT. Together with reference TRBV2 and TRBJ1-4, the CDR3 gives the full variable domain: EPEVTQTPSHQVTQMGQEVILRCVPISNHLYFYWYRQILGQKVEFLVSFYNNEISEKSEIFDDQFSVERPDGSNFTLKIRSTKLEDSAMYFCASSPAQLRRSEKLFFGSGTQLSVL.

The CDR3 here is CASSAGDSSYEQYF. As DNA, the CDR3 is TGTGCCAGCAGCGCGGGGGACAGCTCCTACGAGCAGTACTTC. This chain links TRBV6-1 with TRBJ2-7; D possibly uses TRBD1 or TRBD2 (7 bases each). CDR1 is MNHNS, CDR2 SASEGT, per germline. The CDR3 runs to 14 residues. V lost 6 bases to trimming and J lost 0 bases, with 12 bases between them.

This clone was seen once. The rearrangement uses TRBV5-1 and TRBJ2-6; 9 bases line up with TRBD1. Losses at the gene ends were 2 bases for V and 0 bases for J; bases not matched to a gene: 3. Germline V gene sequence: CDR1 SGHRS, CDR2 YFSETQ. The CDR3 totals 17 residues. The DNA of the CDR3 is TGCGCCAGCAGCTTCCGGGACAGGGCCTCTGGGGCCAACGTCCTGACTTTC. Its translation: CASSFRDRASGANVLTF.

V gene TRBV6-5 combines with J gene TRBJ2-5; 7 nucleotides align to TRBD1. The DNA end is a closer match to TRBJ2-7, so the J assignment may be wrong. Germline V gene sequence: CDR1 MNHEY, CDR2 SVGAGI. This CDR3 spans 12 amino acids. Here the CDR3 reads CASSLPGGEQYF. Here the CDR3 DNA reads TGTGCCAGCAGCTTACCAGGGGGCGAGCAGTACTTC.

V gene TRBV5-1 combines with J gene TRBJ2-7, with 8 nucleotides matching TRBD2. Germline CDR1 is SGHRS and CDR2 is YFSETQ. V lost 2 bases, J lost 0 bases, and 7 bases stayed unmatched. The CDR3 length is 16 residues. CDR3 residues: CASSLSGTRSSYEQYF. The CDR3, as DNA: TGCGCCAGCAGCTTATCCGGGACTAGAAGCTCCTACGAGCAGTACTTC. The full variable domain, completed using reference TRBV5-1 and TRBJ2-7, is KAGVTQTPRYLIKTRGQQVTLSCSPISGHRSVSWYQQTPGQGLQFLFEYFSETQRNKGNFPGRFSGRQFSNSRSEMNVSTLELGDSALYLCASSLSGTRSSYEQYFGPGTRLTVT.

To note about this clone: The sample holds other DNA sequences that translate to the same CDR3. The rearrangement links TRBV28 to TRBJ1-2, with TRBD1 as a possible D gene (5 bases). CDR1 is MDHEN, CDR2 SYDVKM, per germline. This CDR3 is 13 amino acids long. V was pared by 4 bases and J by 0 bases, with 6 bases between. DNA of the CDR3: TGTGCCAGCAGTTCGACAGCTAACTATGGCTACACCTTC. Residues: CASSSTANYGYTF.

The rearrangement links TRBV7-9 to TRBJ2-7; D is perhaps TRBD1 (6 bases). Germline CDR1 SEHNR, CDR2 FQNEAQ (reference sequence). The CDR3 contains 13 residues. Trimming pared 5 bases from V and 7 bases from J, leaving 15 bases between. In DNA form, the CDR3 reads TGTGCCAGCAGCCTTCAGGGGCTGGGAGAGCAGTACTTC. It codes for CASSLQGLGEQYF. Using reference TRBV7-9 and TRBJ2-7 for the parts outside the CDR3, the full variable domain is DTGVSQNPRHKITKRGQNVTFRCDPISEHNRLYWYRQTLGQGPEFLTYFQNEAQLEKSRLLSDRFSAERPKGSFSTLEIQRTEQGDSAMYLCASSLQGLGEQYFGPGTRLTVT.

This chain connects TRBV6-5 to TRBJ2-1, with TRBD2 matching over 14 bases. The CDR3 totals 14 residues. CDR1 is MNHEY, CDR2 SVGAGI, per germline. V lost 7 bases to trimming and J lost 12 bases; unmatched junction nucleotides: 8. As DNA, the CDR3 is TGTGCCAGCACAGGGACTAGCGGGAGTAGGGTGCAGTTCTTC. Translating gives CASTGTSGSRVQFF.

The V gene is TRBV6-6, the J gene TRBJ1-4; D is ambiguous. The length of the CDR3 is 15 residues. Trimming pared 4 bases from V and 0 bases from J, leaving 9 bases between. Germline V gene lookup returns CDR1 MNHNY and CDR2 SVGAGI (reference sequence). The CDR3 region has the DNA TGTGCCAGCAGTTCACAGATTTCAACTAATGAAAAACTGTTTTTT. It specifies CASSSQISTNEKLFF.

V gene TRBV30 combines with J gene TRBJ2-3; 13 bases agree with TRBD2. The CDR3 runs to 19 residues. With 2 bases clipped from V and 2 bases from J, the junction kept 13 bases outside the gene matches. Germline V lookup: CDR1 GTSNPN, CDR2 SVGIG (reference sequence). The CDR3 nucleotides are TGTGCCTGGAGTCGGACAGCGCCGGGACTAGCGGGGTACACAGATACGCAGTATTTT. Protein: CAWSRTAPGLAGYTDTQYF.

The J gene is TRBJ1-1, the V gene TRBV2; 7 bases fit TRBD1. Per the germline V gene, CDR1 is SNHLY and CDR2 is FYNNEI. With 2 bases clipped from V and 6 bases from J, the junction kept 3 bases outside the gene matches. CDR3 size: 13 residues. The CDR3 is CASSENRGPEAFF. The CDR3 nucleotides are TGTGCCAGCAGTGAAAACAGGGGACCTGAAGCTTTCTTT.

The chain employs TRBV28 and TRBJ1-5; D not certain. V lost 2 bases, J lost 4 bases, and 12 bases lay in between. Germline V lookup: CDR1 MDHEN, CDR2 SYDVKM. This CDR3 spans 15 amino acids. The CDR3 DNA follows: TGTGCCAGCAGTTTAACGGTTAGGCAGAATCAGCCCCAGCATTTT. Amino acid sequence: CASSLTVRQNQPQHF.

V usage is TRBV10-3 and J usage is TRBJ2-2; 15 bases map to TRBD2. The CDR3 covers 17 residues. The germline CDR1 and CDR2 sequences are ENHRY and SYGVKD. Trimming cost V 6 bases and J 4 bases; bases outside gene matches: 6. Here the CDR3 DNA reads TGTGCCATCAGCCCGGGACTAGCGGGGGGAGGCACCGGGGAGCTGTTTTTT. It is translated as CAISPGLAGGGTGELFF.

CDR3 DNA sequence: TGTGCCAGCAGTGGCGGGATCCGGGGGGAGCAGTACTTC. Protein sequence: CASSGGIRGEQYF. The rearrangement uses TRBV6-1 and TRBJ2-7, with D maybe TRBD2 (6 bases). CDR1 and CDR2 from the germline V gene are MNHNS and SASEGT. V was trimmed by 4 bases and J by 7 bases, leaving 14 bases between them. This CDR3 has 13 amino acids.

J is TRBJ2-7 and V is TRBV5-4, with TRBD1 matching over 7 bases. There are 13 residues in the CDR3. Germline V CDR1 and CDR2: SGHNT, YYREEE (reference sequence). Unmatched junction bases numbered 2, after V lost 4 bases and J lost 1 base. The CDR3 loop reads CASSPDRSYEQYF. For the CDR3, the DNA is TGTGCCAGCAGCCCGGACAGGTCCTACGAGCAGTACTTC.

The rearrangement uses TRBV7-3 and TRBJ2-2; the D gene is possibly TRBD2 (5 bases). The ends were cut back, 1 base at V and 1 base at J, with 13 bases in the middle. This CDR3 is built from 17 residues. Germline loops: CDR1 SGHTA, CDR2 FQGTGA. The CDR3 region is CASSLNGWAGNTGELFF. CDR3 coding DNA: TGTGCCAGCAGCTTAAATGGATGGGCGGGGAACACCGGGGAGCTGTTTTTT.

The chain couples TRBV19 to TRBJ2-7, with a tentative D call TRBD1 (6 bases). Trimming shortened V by 3 bases and J by 2 bases, and 11 bases separated the two germline ends. The germline V gene has CDR1 LNHDA and CDR2 SQIVND (reference sequence). The length of the CDR3 is 14 residues. Written as DNA, the CDR3 is TGTGCCAGTAGTATTCGGGACACCCCCTACGAGCAGTACTTC. Translating gives CASSIRDTPYEQYF.

A single count supports this clone. The chain combines TRBV4-3 with TRBJ1-4, with unresolved D. Trimming pared 0 bases from V and 3 bases from J, leaving 8 bases between. Per germline, CDR1 LGHNA and CDR2 YSLEER. CDR3 size: 15 residues. Here the CDR3 DNA reads TGCGCCAGCAGCCAAGAGAGGGATTCTAATGAAAAACTGTTTTTT. Translated, it gives CASSQERDSNEKLFF.

The chain couples TRBV5-1 to TRBJ1-1; D might be TRBD1 (5 bases). Trimming removed 8 bases from V and 2 bases from J, with 22 bases in between. Germline CDR1 and CDR2: SGHRS and YFSETQ. This CDR3 is 16 amino acids long. This CDR3 reads CASSAVRGPLNTEAFF. Here the CDR3 DNA reads TGCGCCAGTTCGGCAGTGAGGGGCCCGCTTAACACTGAAGCTTTCTTT. Variable domain in full (rest from reference TRBV5-1 and TRBJ1-1): KAGVTQTPRYLIKTRGQQVTLSCSPISGHRSVSWYQQTPGQGLQFLFEYFSETQRNKGNFPGRFSGRQFSNSRSEMNVSTLELGDSALYLCASSAVRGPLNTEAFFGQGTRLTVV.

The V call is TRBV2, the J call TRBJ1-2, with D possibly TRBD1 on 6 matching bases. Germline assignment: CDR1 SNHLY and CDR2 FYNNEI. With 6 bases removed from V and 3 bases from J, the gap between germline ends came to 11 bases. The CDR3 runs to 13 residues. CDR3 coding DNA: TGTGCCAGCAGCGTCCGGACAGACTATGGCTACACCTTC. Amino acids: CASSVRTDYGYTF.

The rearrangement uses TRBV30 and TRBJ1-6; TRBD1 matches 8 bases. Germline values: CDR1 GTSNPN, CDR2 SVGIG (reference sequence). V shed 0 bases, J shed 10 bases, and the junction held 8 bases outside the gene matches. This CDR3 contains 15 residues. The CDR3 nucleotides read TGTGCCTGGAGTGTACAGGGGGGAGGACGGTCACCCCTCCACTTT. This codes for CAWSVQGGGRSPLHF.

The CDR3 loop is CASSLGGTSGSRASYEQYF. The CDR3 coding sequence is TGTGCCAGCAGCTTAGGGGGGACTAGCGGGAGTCGTGCGTCCTACGAGCAGTACTTC. V and J are TRBV7-9 and TRBJ2-7; 14 nucleotides agree with TRBD2. Germline CDR1 is SEHNR and CDR2 is FQNEAQ (reference sequence). The CDR3 has 19 amino acids. The V and J ends lost 1 base and 1 base, in that order; junction bases with no gene match: 9.